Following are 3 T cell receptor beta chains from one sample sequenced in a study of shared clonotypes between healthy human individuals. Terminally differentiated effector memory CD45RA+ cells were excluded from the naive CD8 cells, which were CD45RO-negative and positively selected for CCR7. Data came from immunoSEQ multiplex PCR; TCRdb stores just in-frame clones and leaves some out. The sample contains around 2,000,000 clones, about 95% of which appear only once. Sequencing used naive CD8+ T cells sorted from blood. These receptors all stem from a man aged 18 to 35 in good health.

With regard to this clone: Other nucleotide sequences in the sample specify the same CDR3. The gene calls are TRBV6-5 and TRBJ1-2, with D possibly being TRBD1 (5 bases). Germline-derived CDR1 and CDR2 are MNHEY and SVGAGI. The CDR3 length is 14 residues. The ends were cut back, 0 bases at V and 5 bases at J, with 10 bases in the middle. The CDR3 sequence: CASSYSEGPYGYTF. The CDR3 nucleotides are TGTGCCAGCAGTTACTCAGAGGGACCATATGGCTACACCTTC.

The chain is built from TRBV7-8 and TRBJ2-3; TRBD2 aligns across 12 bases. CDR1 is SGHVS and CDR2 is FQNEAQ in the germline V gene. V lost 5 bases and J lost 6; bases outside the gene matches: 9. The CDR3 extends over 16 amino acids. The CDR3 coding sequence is TGTGCCAGCAGCCCCTGGACTAGCGGGACTTCGGATACGCAGTATTTT. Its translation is CASSPWTSGTSDTQYF.

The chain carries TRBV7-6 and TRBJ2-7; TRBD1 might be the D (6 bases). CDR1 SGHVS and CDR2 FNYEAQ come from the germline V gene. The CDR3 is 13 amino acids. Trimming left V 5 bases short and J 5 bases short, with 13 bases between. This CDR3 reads CASSTGSGDEQYF. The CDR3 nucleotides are TGTGCCAGCAGCACCGGATCAGGGGACGAGCAGTACTTC.